This T cell receptor (beta chain) was captured by sequencing in a study of control samples from healthy donors and cancer patients. Clones were sequenced by immunoSEQ multiplex PCR, and TCRdb holds only the in-frame ones, with some missing. Of over 100,000 clones in the sample, 80% to 95% were seen once. The material sequenced was blood. The sequence derives from a man younger than 35 in good health.

CDR3 residues: CASSPGQGGSGYTF. In DNA, the CDR3 is TGTGCCAGCAGCCCAGGACAGGGAGGAAGTGGCTACACCTTC. This chain joins TRBV3-1 (or the pseudogene TRBV3-2) and TRBJ1-2; TRBD1 aligns across 8 bases. V shed 4 bases, J shed 7 bases, and the junction held 8 bases outside the gene matches. CDR3 size: 14 residues. Germline lookup yields CDR1 LGHDT and CDR2 YNNKEL (reference sequence).